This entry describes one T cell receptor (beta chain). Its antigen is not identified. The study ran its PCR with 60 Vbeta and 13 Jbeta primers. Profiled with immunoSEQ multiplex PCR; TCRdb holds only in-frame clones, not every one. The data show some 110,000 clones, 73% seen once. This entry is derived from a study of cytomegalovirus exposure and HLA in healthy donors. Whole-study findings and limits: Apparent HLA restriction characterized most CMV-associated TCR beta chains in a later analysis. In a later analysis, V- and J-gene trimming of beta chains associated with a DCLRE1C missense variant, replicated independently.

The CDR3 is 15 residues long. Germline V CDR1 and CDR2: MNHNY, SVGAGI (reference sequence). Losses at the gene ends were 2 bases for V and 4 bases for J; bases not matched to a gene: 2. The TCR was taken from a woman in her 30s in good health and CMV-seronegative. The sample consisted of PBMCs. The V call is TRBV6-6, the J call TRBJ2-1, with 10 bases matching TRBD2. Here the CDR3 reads CASSYGLAAYNEQFF. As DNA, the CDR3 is TGTGCCAGCAGTTACGGACTAGCGGCTTACAATGAGCAGTTCTTC.